This TCR beta chain was identified during a study of beta chain features in type 1 diabetes. Study-level points and caveats: Patients' naive, central memory and regulatory TCRB repertoires appeared more alike than those of healthy donors. There was a moderate but significant shortening of TCRB CDR3s in all four CD4+ subsets of Type 1 diabetes patients.

Since all of the isolated RNA was reverse transcribed, expressed TCRB transcripts were what got sequenced. TCRdb's copy holds only in-frame clones and misses some; the assay was immunoSEQ multiplex PCR. The sample carries a few hundred thousand clones, around 9.6% recorded once. The CDR3 contains 12 residues. Germline CDR1 and CDR2: MNHNS and SASEGT. V was shortened by 7 bases and J by 8 bases, with 12 bases between the two germline ends. This clone was seen only a few times. Its antigen is not identified. Isolation of CD4+ naive, central memory, regulatory and stem cell-like memory cells was achieved by sorting via CD45RO/CCR7/CD25/CD127/CD95/CD27. Purities in excess of 98% were seen in all sorted populations.

The rearrangement uses TRBV6-1 and TRBJ2-1; the D is unclear. The TCR comes from a man aged 25-45 years with type 1 diabetes. The sequenced material came from central memory CD4+ T cells from blood. CDR3 sequence (DNA): TGTGCCAGCACTAAGGAAGCCCATGAGCAGTTCTTC. It codes for CASTKEAHEQFF.